The text below deals with one T cell receptor (beta chain). Antigen unknown. Generated by immunoSEQ multiplex PCR, the TCRdb table keeps only in-frame clones and is missing some. The sample includes tens of thousands of clones, 85% to 95% of them seen just once. The sample originates from a study of cytomegalovirus exposure and HLA in healthy donors. Study-wide results and limits: The finding came from a later analysis; first-cohort TCR clusters tended to co-occur in the 130 or so validation repertoires.

There are 16 residues in the CDR3. Trimming removed 4 bases from V and 4 bases from J; junction bases left unmatched: 12. Germline assignment: CDR1 MNHEY and CDR2 SVGAGI. This sequence originates from a man aged 18-30 years in good health and CMV-seronegative. The genes are TRBV6-5 and TRBJ1-2; 7 positions agree with TRBD1. Source material: PBMCs. CDR3 in amino acids: CASSLREGQAFYGYTF. In DNA form, the CDR3 reads TGTGCCAGCAGTTTGCGTGAAGGACAGGCTTTCTATGGCTACACCTTC.